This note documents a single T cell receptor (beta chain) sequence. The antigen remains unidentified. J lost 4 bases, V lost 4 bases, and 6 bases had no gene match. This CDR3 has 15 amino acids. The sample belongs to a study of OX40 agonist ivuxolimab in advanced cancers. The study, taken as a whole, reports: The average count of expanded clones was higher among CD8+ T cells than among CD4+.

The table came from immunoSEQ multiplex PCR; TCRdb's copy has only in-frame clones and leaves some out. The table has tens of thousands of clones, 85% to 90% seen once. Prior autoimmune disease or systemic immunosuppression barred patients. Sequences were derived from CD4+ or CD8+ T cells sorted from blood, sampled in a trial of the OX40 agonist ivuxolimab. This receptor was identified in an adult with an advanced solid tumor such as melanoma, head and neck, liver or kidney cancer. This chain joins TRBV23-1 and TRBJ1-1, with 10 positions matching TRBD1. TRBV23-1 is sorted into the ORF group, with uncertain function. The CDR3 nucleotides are TGCGCCAGCAGTCCCGTCGACAGGGGGCGCACTGAAGCTTTCTTT. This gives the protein CASSPVDRGRTEAFF.